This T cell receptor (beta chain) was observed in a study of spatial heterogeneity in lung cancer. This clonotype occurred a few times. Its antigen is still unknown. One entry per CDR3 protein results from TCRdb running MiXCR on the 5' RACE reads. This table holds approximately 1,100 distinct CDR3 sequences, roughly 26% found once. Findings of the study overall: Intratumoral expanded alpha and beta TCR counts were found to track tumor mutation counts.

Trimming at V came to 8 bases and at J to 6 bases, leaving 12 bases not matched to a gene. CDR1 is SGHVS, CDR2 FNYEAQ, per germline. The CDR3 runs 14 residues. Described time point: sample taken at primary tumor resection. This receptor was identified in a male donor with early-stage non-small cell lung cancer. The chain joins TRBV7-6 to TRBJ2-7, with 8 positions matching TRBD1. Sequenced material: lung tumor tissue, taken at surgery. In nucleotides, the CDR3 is TGTGCCAGCTCCGACAGGGGAAGAGGAGGCGAGCAGTACTTC. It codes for CASSDRGRGGEQYF.